These 29 T cell receptor beta chains were sequenced from one sample in a study of shared clonotypes between healthy human individuals (TCRdb year 2020). Receptor amplification or capture employed the immunoSEQ multiplex PCR assay. The table comes from immuneACCESS by way of TCRdb, which keeps in-frame sequences with V and J called. Part of the clones is missing from these tables; in studies checked, under half for an unresolved V gene and the rest for unknown reasons. Within this sample are some 630,000 clones, with about two thirds of them counted one time only. About 1.7% of the sample is in the top ten clones. The sequenced material came from memory CD4+ T cells sorted from blood. In light of the paper, this sample's cell subset or site label describes: CD45RA-negative fraction. These receptors all come from a woman aged 25 to 39 in good health.

The chain recombines TRBV5-1 with TRBJ1-3; the D gene is possibly TRBD1 (6 bases). The ends were cut back, 1 base at V and 2 bases at J, with 16 bases in the middle. The CDR3 is 17 amino acids. Germline CDR1 and CDR2: SGHRS and YFSETQ. The CDR3: CASSLILGGLPGNTIYF. The DNA for the CDR3 is TGCGCCAGCAGCTTGATCCTCGGGGGGCTACCTGGAAACACCATATATTTT.

The CDR3 here is CASSELAGGPEQETQYF. CDR3 DNA sequence: TGTGCCAGCAGTGAACTAGCGGGAGGGCCGGAGCAAGAGACCCAGTACTTC. This sequence joins TRBV2 and TRBJ2-5, with TRBD2 matching 12 bases. Germline lookup yields CDR1 SNHLY and CDR2 FYNNEI. The CDR3 runs 17 residues. Trimming cost V 2 bases and J 2 bases; bases outside gene matches: 6.

V usage is TRBV11-3 and J usage is TRBJ1-2; 9 bases fit TRBD1. There are 13 residues in the CDR3. Germline V lookup: CDR1 SGHNT, CDR2 YENEEA. V was pared by 3 bases and J by 11 bases, with 7 bases of the junction left unmatched. In DNA form, the CDR3 reads TGTGCCAGCAGCTTCCAACGGGACAGGGAGTACACCTTC. Its protein product is CASSFQRDREYTF. Filled out from reference TRBV11-3 and TRBJ1-2, the complete variable domain reads EAGVVQSPRYKIIEKKQPVAFWCNPISGHNTLYWYLQNLGQGPELLIRYENEEAVDDSQLPKDRFSAERLKGVDSTLKIQPAELGDSAVYLCASSFQRDREYTFGSGTRLTVV.

This clone was counted ten times or more. This chain links TRBV6-6 with TRBJ1-2; 8 positions match TRBD1. J was trimmed by 7 bases and V by 2 bases; bases with no gene match: 12. The length of the CDR3 is 16 residues. The germline CDR1 and CDR2 sequences are MNHNY and SVGAGI (reference sequence). The DNA of the CDR3 is TGTGCCAGCAGTTACCTCTGGGACAGGTCGGGGAGTGGCTACACCTTC. Amino acids: CASSYLWDRSGSGYTF.

This clone was found a few times. The genes are TRBV27 and TRBJ2-5, with TRBD2 identical over 11 bases. The J call is in doubt because the DNA end fits TRBJ2-7 better. Germline CDR1 MNHEY, CDR2 SMNVEV (reference sequence). There are 15 residues in the CDR3. For the CDR3, the DNA is TGTGCCAGCAGTTTCCTGACTAGCGGGACCTACGAGCAGTACTTC. It codes for CASSFLTSGTYEQYF.

The rearrangement joins TRBV6-5 to TRBJ1-4; TRBD1 agrees at 11 bases. The CDR3 is 14 residues long. Trimming took 5 bases from V and 8 from J; bases not matched to a gene: 4. CDR1 is MNHEY and CDR2 is SVGAGI in the germline V gene. The CDR3 protein is CASSRDRGEEKLFF. CDR3 sequence (DNA): TGTGCCAGCAGTCGGGACAGGGGGGAAGAAAAACTGTTTTTT.

The chain carries TRBV6-5 and TRBJ1-5; D uncertain. Germline V gives CDR1 MNHEY, CDR2 SVGAGI. V gave up 5 bases and J gave up 2 bases, with 13 bases separating them. The CDR3 totals 15 residues. Written as DNA, the CDR3 is TGTGCCAGCAGTCGGACGGAGGACGGCAATCAGCCCCAGCATTTT. This encodes CASSRTEDGNQPQHF.

The chain employs TRBV29-1 and TRBJ2-3, with 8 nucleotides matching TRBD1. The CDR3 spans 14 residues. V was clipped by 4 bases and J by 3 bases; unmatched bases: 6. Germline V lookup: CDR1 SQVTM, CDR2 ANQGSEA. This CDR3 reads CSVVGRTGTDTQYF. CDR3 coding DNA: TGCAGCGTTGTGGGGCGGACAGGGACAGATACGCAGTATTTT.

This clone was counted many times. The chain carries TRBV7-9 and TRBJ2-5; a weak D match, TRBD1 (6 bases). CDR3 length: 16 amino acids. The germline V gene encodes CDR1 SEHNR and CDR2 FQNEAQ (reference sequence). The V end was cut by 5 bases, the J end by 4 bases, with 20 bases between. The CDR3 region has the DNA TGTGCCAGCAGCCCCCCATTCCGACAGGTTCTAGAGACCCAGTACTTC. Its protein product is CASSPPFRQVLETQYF.

The chain has TRBV5-1 and TRBJ2-7, with 7 nucleotides matching TRBD2. The CDR3 consists of 13 residues. From germline, CDR1 is SGHRS and CDR2 YFSETQ. V dropped 3 bases and J dropped 5; count of bases not matched to a gene: 5. CDR3 residues: CASSSQTSNEQYF. CDR3 bases: TGCGCCAGCAGCTCGCAGACTAGCAACGAGCAGTACTTC.

The rearrangement links TRBV2 to TRBJ2-6, with D tentatively TRBD1 (6 bases). V dropped 7 bases and J dropped 2 bases, with 18 bases sitting between them. Per the germline V gene, CDR1 is SNHLY and CDR2 is FYNNEI. The CDR3 is made up of 17 amino acids. DNA for the CDR3: TGTGCCAGCACCGAACATGACAGGTTGCCTGGGGCCAACGTCCTGACTTTC. Protein product: CASTEHDRLPGANVLTF. The full variable domain, completed using reference TRBV2 and TRBJ2-6, is EPEVTQTPSHQVTQMGQEVILRCVPISNHLYFYWYRQILGQKVEFLVSFYNNEISEKSEIFDDQFSVERPDGSNFTLKIRSTKLEDSAMYFCASTEHDRLPGANVLTFGAGSRLTVL.

This sequence joins TRBV5-4 and TRBJ2-2; 10 bases match TRBD2. CDR1 is SGHNT, CDR2 YYREEE, per germline (reference sequence). V lost 4 bases and J lost 2; bases outside the gene matches: 5. The CDR3 spans 16 residues. Here the CDR3 reads CASSPGLAANTGELFF. Here the CDR3 DNA reads TGTGCCAGCAGCCCTGGACTAGCGGCTAACACCGGGGAGCTGTTTTTT.

The chain couples TRBV5-1 to TRBJ2-1; D is possibly TRBD1 (5 bases). Germline loops: CDR1 SGHRS, CDR2 YFSETQ. Trimming took 4 bases from V and 5 from J, leaving 16 bases between them. This CDR3 region has 15 residues. The CDR3 coding sequence is TGCGCCAGCAGCCCCACGATTGGGGCCGACAATGAGCAGTTCTTC. It translates to CASSPTIGADNEQFF.

The V call is TRBV2, the J call TRBJ2-7, with a weak D call TRBD1 (6 bases). The V end was cut by 6 bases, the J end by 5 bases, with 17 bases between. The CDR3 runs to 14 residues. CDR1 and CDR2 from the germline V gene are SNHLY and FYNNEI. The CDR3 is CASSAPTGINEQYF. As DNA, the CDR3 is TGTGCCAGCAGCGCACCGACAGGAATCAACGAGCAGTACTTC.

Points on this clone: Just one base apart from a much larger clone, this may be a read error. The chain employs TRBV7-9 and TRBJ2-5, with D uncertain. This CDR3 spans 11 amino acids. Trimming cost V 1 base and J 5 bases, with 2 bases left between them. Germline V lookup: CDR1 SEHNR, CDR2 FQNEAQ (reference sequence). The CDR3 region is CASSLVETQYF. Here the CDR3 DNA reads TGTGCCAGCAGCTTAGTCGAGACCCAGTACTTC.

The V gene is TRBV27, the J gene TRBJ2-1; 12 positions match TRBD2. This CDR3 contains 15 residues. The junction had 7 bases not matched to a gene; V was cut back by 5 bases and J by 8 bases. Looked up from germline, CDR1 is MNHEY and CDR2 is SMNVEV (reference sequence). The CDR3 coding sequence is TGTGCCAGCAGTGGGGGACTAGCGGGCGTGTATGAGCAGTTCTTC. This encodes CASSGGLAGVYEQFF.

In this sample, this clone turned up a few times. The CDR3 region is CASSLGASSGHIEQYF. The CDR3 bases are TGTGCCAGCAGCTTAGGAGCTAGCTCAGGCCATATCGAGCAGTACTTC. V usage is TRBV7-6 and J usage is TRBJ2-7; D might be TRBD2 (5 bases). V shed 1 base and J shed 6 bases, with 19 bases lying between them. CDR3 length equals 16 residues. Germline-derived CDR1 and CDR2 are SGHVS and FNYEAQ.

This chain connects TRBV18 to TRBJ1-1, with TRBD1 as a possible D gene (6 bases). Germline V gene data show CDR1 as KGHSH and CDR2 as LQKENI. The CDR3 consists of 15 residues. V lost 3 bases to trimming and J lost 5 bases, with 16 bases between them. CDR3 sequence: CASSPSQFQGTEAFF. CDR3 nucleotide sequence: TGTGCCAGCTCACCTTCTCAGTTCCAGGGGACTGAAGCTTTCTTT.

The chain has TRBV7-9 and TRBJ2-7; D tentatively reads TRBD1 or TRBD2 (5 bases each). The germline gives CDR1 SEHNR, CDR2 FQNEAQ (reference sequence). This CDR3 spans 13 amino acids. V was pared by 4 bases and J by 2 bases, with 9 bases between. CDR3 bases: TGTGCCAGCAGCTGGGGACCCCCCTACGAGCAGTACTTC. As protein: CASSWGPPYEQYF. Combining the CDR3 with reference TRBV7-9 and TRBJ2-7 gives the whole variable domain DTGVSQNPRHKITKRGQNVTFRCDPISEHNRLYWYRQTLGQGPEFLTYFQNEAQLEKSRLLSDRFSAERPKGSFSTLEIQRTEQGDSAMYLCASSWGPPYEQYFGPGTRLTVT.

CDR3 in amino acids: CASSLFAGGNTIYF. CDR3 in DNA: TGTGCCAGCAGTTTATTTGCGGGGGGAAACACCATATATTTT. The rearrangement joins TRBV28 to TRBJ1-3; unclear D gene. From germline, CDR1 is MDHEN and CDR2 SYDVKM. The CDR3 is made up of 14 amino acids. Trimming took off 1 base at V and 4 bases at J, with 8 bases between the two ends.

The sample holds one count of this clone. The chain recombines TRBV9 with TRBJ2-3; the D is unclear. CDR1 and CDR2 from the germline V gene are SGDLS and YYNGEE. This CDR3 spans 15 amino acids. Trimming pared 0 bases from V and 6 bases from J, leaving 14 bases between. As DNA, the CDR3 is TGTGCCAGCAGCGTAGCCCAACAGCCGTCTGATACGCAGTATTTT. Its translation: CASSVAQQPSDTQYF. Based on the CDR3 plus reference TRBV9 and TRBJ2-3, the full variable domain is DSGVTQTPKHLITATGQRVTLRCSPRSGDLSVYWYQQSLDQGLQFLIQYYNGEERAKGNILERFSAQQFPDLHSELNLSSLELGDSALYFCASSVAQQPSDTQYFGPGTRLTVL.

This chain joins TRBV6-4 and TRBJ2-5, with D uncertain. The V gene lost 8 bases and the J gene lost 5 bases, with 9 bases spanning the gap. CDR1 and CDR2 (germline): MRHNA, SNTAGT. This CDR3 has 11 residues. The CDR3 reads CASWHGETQYF. The CDR3 DNA follows: TGTGCCAGCTGGCACGGCGAGACCCAGTACTTC.

J is TRBJ1-1 and V is TRBV20-1; D remains unclear. Germline V CDR1 and CDR2: DFQATT, SNEGSKA (reference sequence). V shed 6 bases and J shed 1 base, with 6 bases lying between them. This CDR3 contains 11 residues. CDR3 amino acids: CSAGGNTEAFF. The CDR3 DNA reads as TGCAGTGCGGGAGGGAACACTGAAGCTTTCTTT.

The V and J genes are TRBV28 and TRBJ1-5; the D gene is possibly TRBD1 (6 bases). V gave up 4 bases and J gave up 7 bases, with 17 bases separating them. This CDR3 is 15 amino acids long. The V gene's germline CDR1 is MDHEN and CDR2 SYDVKM. The CDR3 here is CASSSPTGHGQPQHF. CDR3 nucleotide sequence: TGTGCCAGCAGTTCACCTACAGGGCACGGCCAGCCCCAGCATTTT.

The rearrangement links TRBV5-1 to TRBJ1-1, with unresolved D. The CDR3 totals 15 residues. The V gene's germline CDR1 is SGHRS and CDR2 YFSETQ. Trimming removed 1 base from V and 0 bases from J, with 10 bases in between. The CDR3 region has the DNA TGCGCCAGCAGCTTGTTGCCAGAGTTGAACACTGAAGCTTTCTTT. This encodes CASSLLPELNTEAFF. Based on the CDR3 plus reference TRBV5-1 and TRBJ1-1, the full variable domain is KAGVTQTPRYLIKTRGQQVTLSCSPISGHRSVSWYQQTPGQGLQFLFEYFSETQRNKGNFPGRFSGRQFSNSRSEMNVSTLELGDSALYLCASSLLPELNTEAFFGQGTRLTVV.

The chain uses TRBV7-9 and TRBJ1-2; a possible D gene is TRBD1 (6 bases). The CDR3 loop spans 12 amino acids. From germline, CDR1 is SEHNR and CDR2 FQNEAQ (reference sequence). The V gene lost 4 bases and the J gene lost 10 bases, with 13 bases spanning the gap. CDR3 loop: CASSWGHGLYTF. Here the CDR3 DNA reads TGTGCCAGCAGCTGGGGACATGGTCTCTACACCTTC.

This clone has more than one count but fewer than ten. V is TRBV7-2 and J is TRBJ2-7; TRBD1 matches at 7 bases. CDR3 length equals 16 residues. Germline V CDR1 and CDR2: SGHTA, FQGNSA. V trimming: 4 bases; J trimming: 3 bases; junction bases outside the gene matches: 12. As DNA, the CDR3 is TGTGCCAGCAGCTCCCAAACCGGGACAGCCATCTACGAGCAGTACTTC. The encoded protein is CASSSQTGTAIYEQYF.

The gene calls are TRBV7-3 and TRBJ2-5; TRBD2 matches 10 bases. The ends lost 2 bases at V and 4 bases at J; junction bases unmatched: 7. The CDR3 is made up of 16 amino acids. Germline V gene sequence: CDR1 SGHTA, CDR2 FQGTGA. The CDR3 coding sequence is TGTGCCAGCAGCTTAGGAGCGGGAGGGAGGGTAGAGACCCAGTACTTC. It specifies CASSLGAGGRVETQYF.

This clone appeared a few times. The chain joins TRBV18 to TRBJ2-3; D is unclear. This CDR3 is built from 14 residues. Looked up from germline, CDR1 is KGHSH and CDR2 is LQKENI. V gave up 1 base and J gave up 5 bases, with 10 bases separating them. CDR3 sequence reads: CASSPRGGGDTQYF. In DNA, the CDR3 is TGTGCCAGCTCACCACGAGGTGGCGGAGATACGCAGTATTTT.